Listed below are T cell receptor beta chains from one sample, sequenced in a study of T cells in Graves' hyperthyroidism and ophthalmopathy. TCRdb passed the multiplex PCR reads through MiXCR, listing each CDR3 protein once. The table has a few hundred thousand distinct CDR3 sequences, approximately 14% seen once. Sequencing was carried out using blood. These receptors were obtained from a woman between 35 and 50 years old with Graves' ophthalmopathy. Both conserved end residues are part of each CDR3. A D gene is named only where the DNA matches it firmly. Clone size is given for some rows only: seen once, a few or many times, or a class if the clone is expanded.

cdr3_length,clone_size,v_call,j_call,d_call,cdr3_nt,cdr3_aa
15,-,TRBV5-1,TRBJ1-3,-,TGCGCCAGCAGCTTGGCTACCGGGGCTGGAAACACCATATATTTT,CASSLATGAGNTIYF
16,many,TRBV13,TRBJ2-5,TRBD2,TGTGCCAGCAGCCCAACCTCTAGCGGGGGAATGGAGACCCAGTACTTC,CASSPTSSGGMETQYF
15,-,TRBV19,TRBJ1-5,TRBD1,TGTGCCAGTAGTATACAGGACAGGGGGGGCCAGCCCCAGCATTTT,CASSIQDRGGQPQHF
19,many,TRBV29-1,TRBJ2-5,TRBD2,TGCAGCGTTGACTCTGGTGTTAGCGGGAGTCACACCTACCAAGAGACCCAGTACTTC,CSVDSGVSGSHTYQETQYF
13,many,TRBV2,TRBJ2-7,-,TGTGCCAGCAGTGAGGCTACCCCCTACGAGCAGTACTTC,CASSEATPYEQYF
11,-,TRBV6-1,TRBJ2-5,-,TGTGCCAGCATCGGTCAAGAGACCCAGTACTTC,CASIGQETQYF
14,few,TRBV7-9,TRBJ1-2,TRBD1,TGTGCCAGCAGCTTGGAGGGGGCGCGGTATGGCTACACCTTC,CASSLEGARYGYTF
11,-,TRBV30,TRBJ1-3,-,TGTGCCTGGGGCTCTGGGAACACCATATATTTT,CAWGSGNTIYF
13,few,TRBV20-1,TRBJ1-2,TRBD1,TGCAGTGCTAGAGACGGGACAGGGAAGGGCTACACCTTC,CSARDGTGKGYTF
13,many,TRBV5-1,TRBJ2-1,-,TGCGCCAGCAGCCCCGGAACCTACAATGAGCAGTTCTTC,CASSPGTYNEQFF
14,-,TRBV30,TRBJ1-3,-,TGTGCCTGGAGTGGTTGGGATTCTGGAAACACCATATATTTT,CAWSGWDSGNTIYF
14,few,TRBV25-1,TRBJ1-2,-,TGTGCCAGCAGTGAATACGGACAGAACTATGGCTACACCTTC,CASSEYGQNYGYTF
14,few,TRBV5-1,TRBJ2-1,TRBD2,TGCGCCAGCAGCTCTAGCGGGGGGGCCGATGAGCAGTTCTTC,CASSSSGGADEQFF
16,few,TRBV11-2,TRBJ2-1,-,TGTGCCAGCAGCTTAAACCCGACAGGATCCTACAATGAGCAGTTCTTC,CASSLNPTGSYNEQFF
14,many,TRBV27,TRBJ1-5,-,TGTGCCAGCAGTTTATATGGTCAGAATCAGCCCCAGCATTTT,CASSLYGQNQPQHF
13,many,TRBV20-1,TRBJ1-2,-,TGCAGTGCACCGGGGTACAGTAACTATGGCTACACCTTC,CSAPGYSNYGYTF
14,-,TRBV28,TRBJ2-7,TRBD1,TGTGCCAGCAGCTTTGATTTGACAGGGGGCGAGCAGTACTTC,CASSFDLTGGEQYF
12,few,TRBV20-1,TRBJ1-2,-,TGCAGTGCTCGGCAGGGCCTCTATGGCTACACCTTC,CSARQGLYGYTF
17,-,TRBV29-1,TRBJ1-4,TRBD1,TGCAGCGTTGAAGATGAGGGACAGGGCGGTCTTTCGGAAAAACTGTTTTTT,CSVEDEGQGGLSEKLFF
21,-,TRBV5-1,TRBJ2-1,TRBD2,TGCGCCAGCAGCGGCATCCGAAGGACTAGCGGGCCACTAAGCTCCTACAATGAGCAGTTCTTC,CASSGIRRTSGPLSSYNEQFF
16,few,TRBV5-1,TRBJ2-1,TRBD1,TGCGCCAGCAGCTTCCCGGACAGGCTATTGGACAATGAGCAGTTCTTC,CASSFPDRLLDNEQFF
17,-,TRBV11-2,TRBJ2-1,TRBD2,TGTGCCAGCAGCTTCCGGGGTTGGCGGGGGGGCCACAATGAGCAGTTCTTC,CASSFRGWRGGHNEQFF
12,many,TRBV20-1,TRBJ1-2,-,TGCAGTGCTAGAGATAAACCCCCTGGCTACACCTTC,CSARDKPPGYTF
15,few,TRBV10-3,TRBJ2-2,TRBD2,TGTGCCGCTGGGACTAGCGGGGGCGGCACCGGGGAGCTGTTTTTT,CAAGTSGGGTGELFF
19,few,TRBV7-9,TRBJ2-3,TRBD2,TGTGCCAGCAGCTTAGGGACTAGCAGGGCTCTCTACGGCACAGATACGCAGTATTTT,CASSLGTSRALYGTDTQYF
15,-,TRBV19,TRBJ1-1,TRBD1,TGTGCCAGTAGGCCCGCCCGGGACAGGAACACTGAAGCTTTCTTT,CASRPARDRNTEAFF
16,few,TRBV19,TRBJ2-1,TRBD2,TGTGCCAGTAGTGAGTTGGCGGGAGGGCCCCACAATGAGCAGTTCTTC,CASSELAGGPHNEQFF
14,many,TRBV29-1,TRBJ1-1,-,TGCAGCGTTGAGCGGGGGATGAGGCACACTGAAGCTTTCTTT,CSVERGMRHTEAFF
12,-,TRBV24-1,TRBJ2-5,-,TGTGCCACCAGCGGGGTTTCAGAGACCCAGTACTTC,CATSGVSETQYF
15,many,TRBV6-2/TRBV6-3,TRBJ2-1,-,TGTGCCAGCGCCGAGGCAGGGGTAATCTACAATGAGCAGTTCTTC,CASAEAGVIYNEQFF
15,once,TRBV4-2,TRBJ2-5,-,TGTGCCAGCAGCCAAGATCAGGGGCGTCAAGAGACCCAGTACTTC,CASSQDQGRQETQYF
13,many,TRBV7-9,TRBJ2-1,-,TGTGCCAGCAGCTTGGGACTTTGGGATGAGCAGTTCTTC,CASSLGLWDEQFF
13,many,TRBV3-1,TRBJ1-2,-,TGTGCCAGCAGCCGATCAGGGTTCTATGGCTACACCTTC,CASSRSGFYGYTF
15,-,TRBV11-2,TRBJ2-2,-,TGTGCCAGCAGCCCCCGGACCCTCAGGCCCGGGGAGCTGTTTTTT,CASSPRTLRPGELFF
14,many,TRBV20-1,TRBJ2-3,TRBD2,TGCAGTGCGGCTAGCGGAGGGGGCACAGATACGCAGTATTTT,CSAASGGGTDTQYF
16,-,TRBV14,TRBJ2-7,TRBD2,TGTGCCAGCAGCCAAGGGTGGGCGGGAGGATTGAACGAGCAGTACTTC,CASSQGWAGGLNEQYF
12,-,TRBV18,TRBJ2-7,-,TGTGCCAGCTCCGACCCCCCCTACGAGCAGTACTTC,CASSDPPYEQYF
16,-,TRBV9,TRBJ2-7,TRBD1,TGTGCCAGCAGCGCTCAATCCGGGACAGGACTCTACGAGCAGTACTTC,CASSAQSGTGLYEQYF
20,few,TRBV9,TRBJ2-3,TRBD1,TGTGCCAGCAGCAGAGGGACAGGCTCGCAGGGCCGGATGCTCACAGATACGCAGTATTTT,CASSRGTGSQGRMLTDTQYF
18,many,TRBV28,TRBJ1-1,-,TGTGCCAGCAGTCCTAATGGGGGGTTGGGTGATATGAACACTGAAGCTTTCTTT,CASSPNGGLGDMNTEAFF
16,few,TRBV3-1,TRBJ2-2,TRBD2,TGTGCCAGCAGCCCAAAAAGCGGGAGGGCCGCCGGGGAGCTGTTTTTT,CASSPKSGRAAGELFF
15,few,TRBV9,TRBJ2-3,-,TGTGCCAGCAGCGCCGAAGGTATCAGCACAGATACGCAGTATTTT,CASSAEGISTDTQYF
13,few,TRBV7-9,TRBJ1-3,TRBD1,TGTGCCATCGACAGGGCCTCTGGAAACACCATATATTTT,CAIDRASGNTIYF
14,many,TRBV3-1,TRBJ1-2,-,TGTGCCAGCAGCCAAGATGGGGGGGACTATGGCTACACCTTC,CASSQDGGDYGYTF
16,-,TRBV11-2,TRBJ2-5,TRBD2,TGTGCCAGCAGCTTAATGGGACTAGCGGACCAAGAGACCCAGTACTTC,CASSLMGLADQETQYF
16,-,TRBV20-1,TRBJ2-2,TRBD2,TGCAGTGCTAGACGGGCGCAGCGGGACCCCACCGGGGAGCTGTTTTTT,CSARRAQRDPTGELFF
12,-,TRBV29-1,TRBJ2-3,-,TGCAGCTCGATTCGGGGGTCAGATACGCAGTATTTT,CSSIRGSDTQYF
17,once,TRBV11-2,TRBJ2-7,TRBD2,TGTGCCAGCAGCTCTATAGGACGACCTAGCGGGAACTACGAGCAGTACTTC,CASSSIGRPSGNYEQYF